The 28 T cell receptor beta chains listed next were all sequenced from one sample in a study of T-cell reconstitution after alpha-beta-depleted transplantation in children. TCRbeta library preparation incorporated unique molecular identifiers. From the PCR reads, TCRdb called clonotypes with MiXCR, one entry per CDR3 protein. The top ten clones hold less than 15% of a sample with 450,000 to 550,000 distinct CDR3 sequences, roughly 10% of them seen once. The sample consisted of PBMCs, mostly from graft donor cells, taken 180 days after TCRalphabeta/CD19-depleted stem cell transplant. The receptor source for this set is a female patient younger than 10 who had a stem cell transplant for aplastic anemia, so the T cells may come from the graft donor.

This clonotype was counted only a few times. The J gene is TRBJ2-6, the V gene TRBV20-1, with 10 bases that match TRBD2. CDR3 size: 17 residues. Germline CDR1 is DFQATT and CDR2 is SNEGSKA (reference sequence). Trimming at V came to 7 bases and at J to 1 base, leaving 10 bases not matched to a gene. CDR3 protein: CSEGLAGDRSGANVLTF. The CDR3 DNA reads TGCAGTGAAGGGCTAGCGGGAGATAGGTCTGGGGCCAACGTCCTGACTTTC.

The rearrangement joins TRBV7-9 to TRBJ1-5; TRBD1 matches 11 bases. Germline V lookup: CDR1 SEHNR, CDR2 FQNEAQ (reference sequence). V dropped 6 bases and J dropped 6; count of bases not matched to a gene: 7. This CDR3 region has 15 residues. The CDR3 sequence is CASRGTGGGVQPQHF. CDR3 DNA: TGTGCCAGCAGAGGGACAGGGGGGGGAGTTCAGCCCCAGCATTTT.

CDR3 in amino acids: CATSPRGGFSYNEQFF. As DNA, the CDR3 is TGTGCCACCAGTCCACGTGGAGGGTTCTCCTACAATGAGCAGTTCTTC. The V and J genes are TRBV24-1 and TRBJ2-1; D possibly corresponds to TRBD2 (6 bases). V was pared by 6 bases and J by 0 bases, with 14 bases between. Per the germline V gene, CDR1 is KGHDR and CDR2 is SFDVKD. The length of the CDR3 is 16 residues.

This clonotype occurred a few times. The gene calls are TRBV6-5 and TRBJ2-1, with 8 bases that match TRBD2. J gave up 0 bases and V 5 bases, and 9 bases lay outside the gene matches. Per the germline V gene, CDR1 is MNHEY and CDR2 is SVGAGI. The CDR3 spans 17 residues. The CDR3 DNA is TGTGCCAGCAGTCTCCAATTTAGCGGGAACTCCTACAATGAGCAGTTCTTC. It translates to CASSLQFSGNSYNEQFF.

This clonotype has only a few counts. This sequence joins TRBV3-1 and TRBJ2-5, with 10 bases lining up with TRBD1. Germline V gene lookup returns CDR1 LGHDT and CDR2 YNNKEL (reference sequence). After removal of 4 bases from V and 5 bases from J, the junction contained 13 bases not matched to a gene. The CDR3 length is 17 residues. The CDR3 sequence: CASSPYPTGGLGETQYF. The CDR3 coding sequence is TGTGCCAGCAGCCCTTACCCGACAGGGGGCTTGGGGGAGACCCAGTACTTC.

The chain has TRBV14 and TRBJ2-7; no definite D call. Trimming left V 2 bases short and J 2 bases short, with 13 bases between. The CDR3 sequence is 15 residues long. From germline, CDR1 is SGHDN and CDR2 FVKESK. DNA of the CDR3: TGTGCCAGCAGCCAATTACGAGGTCCCACCTACGAGCAGTACTTC. Protein product: CASSQLRGPTYEQYF.

With regard to this clonotype: A much larger clone differs from this one at a single base, so this may be a read error. The chain couples TRBV10-3 to TRBJ2-1; D is uncertain. CDR3 length: 15 residues. The V gene's germline CDR1 is ENHRY and CDR2 SYGVKD. CDR3 bases: TGTGCCATCAGTCCCGGACCGGAGAGGCACAATCAGCAGTTCTTC. Its protein is CAISPGPERHNQQFF.

The V gene is TRBV20-1, the J gene TRBJ1-1; no firm D call. The V end lost 6 bases, the J end lost 1 base, and 9 bases lay between the germline ends. The V gene's germline CDR1 is DFQATT and CDR2 SNEGSKA (reference sequence). The length of the CDR3 is 12 residues. The chain's CDR3 is CSAKTRNTEAFF. The CDR3 nucleotides read TGCAGTGCCAAAACTCGGAACACTGAAGCTTTCTTT.

The chain joins TRBV27 to TRBJ2-3, with D perhaps being TRBD1 or TRBD2 (6 bases each). Trimming took 6 bases from V and 6 from J, leaving 16 bases between them. Germline CDR1 MNHEY, CDR2 SMNVEV (reference sequence). The CDR3 consists of 14 residues. The CDR3 loop reads CASRLLGGQDTQYF. The CDR3 region has the DNA TGTGCCAGCAGGCTCTTGGGGGGCCAGGATACGCAGTATTTT.

The chain couples TRBV11-2 to TRBJ2-1, with TRBD1 as a possible D gene (5 bases). V was trimmed by 1 base and J by 10 bases, leaving 8 bases between them. The CDR3 is 12 amino acids. Germline V gives CDR1 SGHAT, CDR2 FQNNGV. The CDR3 spells CASSLVGQEQFF. The CDR3 coding sequence is TGTGCCAGCAGCTTAGTGGGGCAGGAGCAGTTCTTC.

This clonotype was observed a handful of times. The chain couples TRBV27 to TRBJ2-2; D not resolved. V lost 5 bases to trimming and J lost 4 bases, with 11 bases between them. Germline CDR1 reads MNHEY; CDR2 reads SMNVEV (reference sequence). The CDR3 is 14 residues long. CDR3 in DNA: TGTGCCAGCAGTAGCTCGCCAAGCACCGGGGAGCTGTTTTTT. Its protein is CASSSSPSTGELFF.

The chain recombines TRBV27 with TRBJ1-1, with D possibly TRBD1 on 5 matching bases. From germline, CDR1 is MNHEY and CDR2 SMNVEV (reference sequence). V dropped 8 bases and J dropped 6 bases, with 19 bases sitting between them. CDR3 size: 14 residues. CDR3 protein: CASRTGGVGAEAFF. The CDR3 DNA reads as TGTGCCAGCCGAACGGGCGGGGTGGGGGCTGAAGCTTTCTTT.

This clonotype has only a few counts. This rearrangement joins TRBV7-9 to TRBJ2-6; 8 bases are a match to TRBD1. CDR1 and CDR2 from the germline V gene are SEHNR and FQNEAQ (reference sequence). The length of the CDR3 is 15 residues. V lost 4 bases to trimming and J lost 4 bases; unmatched junction nucleotides: 3. CDR3 region: CASSWTGTGANVLTF. The CDR3 DNA sequence: TGTGCCAGCAGCTGGACAGGGACCGGGGCCAACGTCCTGACTTTC.

This clonotype was found a few times. CDR3 coding DNA: TGTGCCAGCAGTTTACCGACCACCCGCGGCTATGGCTACACCTTC. Its translation: CASSLPTTRGYGYTF. V usage is TRBV28 and J usage is TRBJ1-2; D is unclear. Germline CDR1 and CDR2: MDHEN and SYDVKM. V lost 2 bases, J lost 4 bases, and 14 bases lay in between. The length of the CDR3 is 15 residues.

In this sample, this clonotype turned up many times. The chain recombines TRBV4-1 with TRBJ2-2, with D uncertain. CDR3 length equals 14 residues. The germline CDR1 and CDR2 sequences are MGHRA and YSYEKL. The V end lost 4 bases, the J end lost 4 bases, and 10 bases lay between the germline ends. The CDR3 spells CASSLSRATGELFF. CDR3 DNA sequence: TGCGCCAGCAGCCTGTCCAGAGCCACCGGGGAGCTGTTTTTT.

This clonotype was recorded many times. J is TRBJ1-1 and V is TRBV5-1, with TRBD1 matching over 7 bases. V lost 1 base and J lost 4; bases outside the gene matches: 7. Germline V gene data show CDR1 as SGHRS and CDR2 as YFSETQ. The CDR3 covers 15 residues. CDR3 residues: CASSLRRGPGTEAFF. Written as DNA, the CDR3 is TGCGCCAGCAGCTTGCGAAGGGGGCCGGGCACTGAAGCTTTCTTT.

This clonotype has a handful of counts. This chain joins TRBV24-1 and TRBJ2-3; TRBD1 agrees at 8 bases. CDR3 length equals 16 residues. The junction had 4 bases not matched to a gene; V was cut back by 0 bases and J by 3 bases. Germline V gene sequence: CDR1 KGHDR, CDR2 SFDVKD. CDR3 nucleotides: TGTGCCACCAGTGATTTGCACCGACAGGGGACAGATACGCAGTATTTT. It is translated as CATSDLHRQGTDTQYF.

This chain connects TRBV7-2 to TRBJ2-3; D is unclear. CDR3 size: 12 residues. The V gene lost 2 bases and the J gene lost 6 bases, with 6 bases spanning the gap. Germline V gene sequence: CDR1 SGHTA, CDR2 FQGNSA. The DNA of the CDR3 is TGTGCCAGCAGCTTATTCAGGGATACGCAGTATTTT. Translation: CASSLFRDTQYF.

The chain recombines TRBV5-5 with TRBJ2-7; 13 bases line up with TRBD2. J was trimmed by 4 bases and V by 4 bases; bases with no gene match: 11. CDR1 and CDR2 from the germline V gene are SGHKS and YYEKEE (reference sequence). The CDR3 loop spans 17 amino acids. The CDR3 reads CASSRDYGLAGAYEQYV. The CDR3, as DNA: TGTGCCAGCAGCAGGGATTACGGACTAGCGGGAGCTTACGAGCAGTACGTC.

Points on this clonotype: A much larger clone is a single base away; this may be a read error. The chain uses TRBV2 and TRBJ2-5, with D perhaps matching TRBD2 (5 bases). Germline V gives CDR1 SNHLY, CDR2 FYNNEI. The CDR3 loop spans 17 amino acids. For the CDR3, the DNA is TGTGCCTGCAGCCCCACGAAGAGGAGGAGTATCCAAGAGACCCAGTACTTC. Protein sequence: CACSPTKRRSIQETQYF.

This clonotype was recorded many times. The CDR3 bases are TGCGCCAGCAGCTTAAGGCAGATGAACACTGAAGCTTTCTTT. This sequence encodes CASSLRQMNTEAFF. This chain joins TRBV5-1 and TRBJ1-1; D not resolved. Trimming removed 2 bases at V and 0 bases at J, with 8 bases between. The CDR3 has 14 amino acids. Per germline, CDR1 SGHRS and CDR2 YFSETQ.

This clonotype has just a few counts. The rearrangement uses TRBV21-1 and TRBJ1-1. TRBV21-1 is described as a pseudogene. The CDR3 runs to 15 residues. The CDR3 sequence: CPKLGRVHGGTEAFF. CDR3 bases: TGTCCAAAGCTAGGACGGGTCCACGGCGGGACTGAAGCTTTCTTT.

This clonotype was seen ten or more times. V gene TRBV7-2 combines with J gene TRBJ1-4; D gene unclear. Germline V gives CDR1 SGHTA, CDR2 FQGNSA. Trimming stripped 3 bases from V and 5 bases from J, with 4 bases between. The CDR3 length is 12 residues. The CDR3 here is CASSFANEKLFF. CDR3 in DNA: TGTGCCAGCAGCTTCGCGAATGAAAAACTGTTTTTT.

The V gene is TRBV28, the J gene TRBJ2-7; perhaps TRBD2 as D (5 bases). The germline gives CDR1 MDHEN, CDR2 SYDVKM. Trimming removed 1 base from V and 6 bases from J, with 16 bases in between. The CDR3 has 15 amino acids. This CDR3 is CASSLLEGRGLEQYF. The DNA for the CDR3 is TGTGCCAGCAGTTTATTGGAAGGGAGAGGGCTCGAGCAGTACTTC. Together with reference TRBV28 and TRBJ2-7, the CDR3 gives the full variable domain: DVKVTQSSRYLVKRTGEKVFLECVQDMDHENMFWYRQDPGLGLRLIYFSYDVKMKEKGDIPEGYSVSREKKERFSLILESASTNQTSMYLCASSLLEGRGLEQYFGPGTRLTVT.

This clonotype has a handful of counts. The chain carries TRBV27 and TRBJ2-1, with TRBD2 matching over 12 bases. The CDR3 is 18 amino acids. Germline V lookup: CDR1 MNHEY, CDR2 SMNVEV (reference sequence). J gave up 9 bases and V 6 bases, and 18 bases lay outside the gene matches. The CDR3 DNA follows: TGTGCCAGCAGACAGTTTGGCCGGACTAGCGGGATAATGATTGAGCAGTTCTTC. As protein: CASRQFGRTSGIMIEQFF.

This clonotype was seen many times. The chain links TRBV5-1 to TRBJ2-7, with D possibly being TRBD1 (5 bases). V shed 0 bases and J shed 0 bases, with 13 bases lying between them. Germline CDR1 SGHRS, CDR2 YFSETQ. The CDR3 length is 16 residues. This chain's CDR3 is CASSLGPQVSSYEQYV. The CDR3 nucleotides read TGCGCCAGCAGCTTGGGTCCACAGGTGAGCTCCTACGAGCAGTACGTC.

This clonotype was observed a few times. The chain combines TRBV11-2 with TRBJ2-1; 10 nucleotides align to TRBD2. Germline-derived CDR1 and CDR2 are SGHAT and FQNNGV. CDR3 length equals 17 residues. V lost 8 bases, J lost 8 bases, and 18 bases stayed unmatched. CDR3 protein: CASLGLAGGLGGDEQFF. DNA for the CDR3: TGTGCCAGCCTCGGGTTAGCGGGAGGCCTGGGGGGGGATGAGCAGTTCTTC.

The sample holds a few counts of this clonotype. The gene calls are TRBV27 and TRBJ2-7, with 7 bases that match TRBD1. J was trimmed by 5 bases and V by 6 bases; bases with no gene match: 13. CDR1 MNHEY and CDR2 SMNVEV come from the germline V gene (reference sequence). This CDR3 region has 15 residues. The CDR3 spells CASSRPATGFHEQYF. The CDR3 DNA reads as TGTGCCAGCAGCCGACCCGCGACAGGGTTCCACGAGCAGTACTTC.